This TCR beta chain appears in the sequencing data of a study of T cell responses to AZD1222 COVID-19 vaccine. Study as a whole: Combined were second doses at about 4 or about 12 weeks. Study-level results: Reports indicate that nearly half of spike-specific TCRs are directed at unmutated variant regions. Seropositive status at baseline applied to only five or six AZD1222 recipients. Donor demographics were predominantly white British with a female majority; clonal diversity may be underestimated.

V shed 1 base and J shed 7 bases, with 8 bases lying between them. The CDR3 is 13 residues long. Germline V gives CDR1 LGHNA, CDR2 YSLEER. Comments on this clone: What it binds is unknown.

Here immunoSEQ multiplex PCR was the method, and the copy in TCRdb shows in-frame clones only, minus some. The sample contains about 82,000 clones, around 90% of which appear only once. V usage is TRBV4-3 and J usage is TRBJ1-3; D remains ambiguous. Sequenced here: peripheral blood, sampled on day 0 of AZD1222 vaccination. The TCR sequence derives from an adult in good health. The CDR3 coding sequence is TGCGCCAGCAGCCAAGGCAAAGGGAACACCATATATTTT. The encoded protein is CASSQGKGNTIYF.